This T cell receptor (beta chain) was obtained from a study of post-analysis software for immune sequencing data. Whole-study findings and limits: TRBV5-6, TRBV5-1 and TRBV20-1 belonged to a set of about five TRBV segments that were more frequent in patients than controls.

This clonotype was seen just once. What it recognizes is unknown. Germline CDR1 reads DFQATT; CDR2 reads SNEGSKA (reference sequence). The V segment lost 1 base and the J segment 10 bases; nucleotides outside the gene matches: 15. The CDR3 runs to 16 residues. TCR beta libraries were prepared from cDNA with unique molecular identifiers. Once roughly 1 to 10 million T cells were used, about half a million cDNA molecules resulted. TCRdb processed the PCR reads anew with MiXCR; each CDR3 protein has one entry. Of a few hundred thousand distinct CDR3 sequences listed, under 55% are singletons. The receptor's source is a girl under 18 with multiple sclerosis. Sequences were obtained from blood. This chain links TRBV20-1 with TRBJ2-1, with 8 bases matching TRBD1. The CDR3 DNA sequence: TGCAGTGCTAGAGGTAGCCCGACAGGGGATTCCTACGAGCAGTTCTTC. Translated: CSARGSPTGDSYEQFF.